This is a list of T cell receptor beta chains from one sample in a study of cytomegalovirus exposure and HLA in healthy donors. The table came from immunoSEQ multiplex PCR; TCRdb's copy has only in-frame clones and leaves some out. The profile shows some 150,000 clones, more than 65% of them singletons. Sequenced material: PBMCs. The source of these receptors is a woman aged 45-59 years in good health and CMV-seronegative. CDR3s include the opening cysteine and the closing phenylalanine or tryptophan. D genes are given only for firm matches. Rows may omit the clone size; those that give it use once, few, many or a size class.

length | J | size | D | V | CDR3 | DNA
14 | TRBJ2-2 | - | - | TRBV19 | CASIIAGKGGELFF | TGTGCCAGTATCATCGCAGGGAAGGGCGGGGAGCTGTTTTTT
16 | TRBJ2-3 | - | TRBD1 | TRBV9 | CASSTTRTGSTDTQYF | TGTGCCAGCAGCACTACCCGGACAGGTAGCACAGATACGCAGTATTTT
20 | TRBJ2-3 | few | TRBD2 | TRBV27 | CASSLWPPLGSGRALDTQYF | TGTGCCAGCAGTTTATGGCCCCCACTAGGTAGCGGGAGGGCTTTGGATACGCAGTATTTT
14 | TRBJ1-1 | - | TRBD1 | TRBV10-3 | CAITPQGAGPEAFF | TGTGCCATCACTCCCCAGGGGGCTGGCCCTGAAGCTTTCTTT
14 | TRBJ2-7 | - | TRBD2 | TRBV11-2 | CASRTSGSNGEQYF | TGTGCCAGCAGGACTAGCGGGAGTAACGGCGAGCAGTACTTC
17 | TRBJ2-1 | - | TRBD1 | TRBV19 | CASSISSGQGAYNEQFF | TGTGCCAGTAGTATCTCTTCCGGGCAGGGGGCTTACAATGAGCAGTTCTTC
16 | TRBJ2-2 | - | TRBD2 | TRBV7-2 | CASSLARGRVTGELFF | TGTGCCAGCAGCTTAGCCCGCGGGAGAGTCACCGGGGAGCTGTTTTTT
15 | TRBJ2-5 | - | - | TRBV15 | CATSRDRGKHGAQYF | TGTGCCACCAGCAGAGATCGTGGGAAACACGGGGCCCAGTACTTC
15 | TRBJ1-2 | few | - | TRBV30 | CAWNGRITGNYGYTF | TGTGCCTGGAATGGTCGAATTACAGGGAACTATGGCTACACCTTC
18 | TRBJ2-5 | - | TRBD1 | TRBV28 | CASSLWLLRDRVQETQYF | TGTGCCAGCAGTTTATGGCTACTCCGGGACAGAGTTCAAGAGACCCAGTACTTC
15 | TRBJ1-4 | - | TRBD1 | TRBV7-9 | CASSWDRDANEKLFF | TGTGCCAGCAGCTGGGACAGGGACGCTAATGAAAAACTGTTTTTT